The TCR beta chain under discussion was sequenced for a study of CD8+CD57+ T cells in acquired aplastic anemia. Turning to the study itself: When averaged, DNA from sorted CD4+ and CD8+ cells came to 3 to 4 ug.

Genomic DNA provided the template from which TCR beta VDJ and CDR3 profiles were obtained. TCRdb fed the reads into MiXCR, producing one record per CDR3 protein. Found here are around 200,000 distinct CDR3 sequences, under 50% of them singletons; the top ten hold just under 20%. Only patients with CD8+CD57+ cell expansion on flow cytometry were chosen for sequencing. J gave up 5 bases and V 2 bases, and 8 bases lay outside the gene matches. CDR3 length equals 16 residues. Germline V CDR1 and CDR2: DFQATT, SNEGSKA (reference sequence). The sequenced sample consisted of sorted CD4+, CD8+, or CD8+CD57+ T cells (not recorded which) from PBMCs. This receptor was taken from a human donor with aplastic anemia. V is TRBV20-1 and J is TRBJ1-5, with 11 bases that match TRBD1. In nucleotides, the CDR3 is TGCAGTGCTAGAAACCCGGGACAGGGGGGCGATCAGCCCCAGCATTTT. Translation: CSARNPGQGGDQPQHF.